Below, 21 T cell receptor beta chains from the same sample are listed, as sequenced in a study of OX40 agonist ivuxolimab in advanced cancers. Sequenced by immunoSEQ multiplex PCR; TCRdb stores in-frame clones only, minus some. The sample contains 30,000 to 40,000 clones, 80% to 95% of which appear only once. The sample consisted of CD4+ or CD8+ T cells sorted from blood, taken in a trial of the OX40 agonist ivuxolimab. Receptors originate from an adult with an advanced solid tumor such as melanoma, head and neck, liver or kidney cancer.

This sequence joins TRBV7-9 and TRBJ1-5; perhaps TRBD1 as D (5 bases). Trimming shortened V by 5 bases and J by 2 bases, and 10 bases separated the two germline ends. Per the germline V gene, CDR1 is SEHNR and CDR2 is FQNEAQ (reference sequence). The CDR3 extends over 14 amino acids. CDR3 region: CASSPGGGNQPQHF. The CDR3 DNA sequence: TGTGCCAGCAGCCCCGGGGGGGGCAATCAGCCCCAGCATTTT.

The CDR3 sequence is CAWDTMGGAGANVLTF. The CDR3 nucleotides are TGTGCCTGGGATACTATGGGGGGGGCTGGGGCCAACGTCCTGACTTTC. V gene TRBV30 combines with J gene TRBJ2-6; 7 nucleotides match TRBD2. This CDR3 comprises 16 residues. The junction had 9 bases not matched to a gene; V was cut back by 5 bases and J by 2 bases. CDR1 and CDR2 (germline): GTSNPN, SVGIG (reference sequence).

This sequence joins TRBV19 and TRBJ2-2, with a tentative D call TRBD1 (5 bases). The CDR3 has 13 residues. V lost 4 bases and J 10 bases, leaving 13 bases between the germline ends. Germline CDR1 and CDR2: LNHDA and SQIVND (reference sequence). Here the CDR3 reads CASSSGALKELFF. The CDR3 DNA sequence: TGTGCCAGTAGTAGTGGGGCACTCAAGGAGCTGTTTTTT.

This clone was recorded only once. The chain joins TRBV9 to TRBJ2-7, with 9 bases fitting TRBD2. The length of the CDR3 is 14 residues. In germline, CDR1 is SGDLS, CDR2 YYNGEE. J was trimmed by 7 bases and V by 4 bases; bases with no gene match: 9. The CDR3 loop is CASSPTSGAGEQYF. The CDR3 DNA reads as TGTGCCAGCAGCCCGACTAGCGGAGCGGGGGAGCAGTACTTC.

V usage is TRBV28 and J usage is TRBJ2-3; D is ambiguous. This CDR3 is built from 12 residues. Germline CDR1 is MDHEN and CDR2 is SYDVKM. The V end was cut by 5 bases, the J end by 6 bases, with 9 bases between. CDR3 protein: CASSLPSDTQYF. Written as DNA, the CDR3 is TGTGCCAGCAGTCTGCCCTCGGATACGCAGTATTTT.

This chain connects TRBV11-2 to TRBJ2-3; possible D gene TRBD2, 6 bases. The CDR3 contains 14 residues. Per germline, CDR1 SGHAT and CDR2 FQNNGV. The V and J ends lost 5 bases and 6 bases respectively, with 15 bases between them. In DNA, the CDR3 is TGTGCCAGCAGCCCGCGGGACCCGGGGGATACGCAGTATTTT. Translation gives CASSPRDPGDTQYF.

The V gene is TRBV5-4, the J gene TRBJ2-7, with a possible D match to TRBD2 (6 bases). Germline-derived CDR1 and CDR2 are SGHNT and YYREEE (reference sequence). Trimming took off 5 bases at V and 7 bases at J, with 16 bases between the two ends. CDR3 length: 13 residues. The CDR3 reads CASREWGVGEQYF. In DNA form, the CDR3 reads TGTGCCAGCAGGGAGTGGGGGGTGGGTGAGCAGTACTTC.

The V and J genes are TRBV11-2 and TRBJ2-5; D is perhaps TRBD1 or TRBD2 (5 bases each). Germline V lookup: CDR1 SGHAT, CDR2 FQNNGV. With 1 base removed from V and 5 bases from J, the gap between germline ends came to 14 bases. This CDR3 comprises 15 residues. CDR3 sequence: CASSLGQGERETQYF. In nucleotides, the CDR3 is TGTGCCAGCAGCTTAGGCCAGGGTGAGCGGGAGACCCAGTACTTC. Supplemented by reference TRBV11-2 and TRBJ2-5, the full variable domain reads EAGVAQSPRYKIIEKRQSVAFWCNPISGHATLYWYQQILGQGPKLLIQFQNNGVVDDSQLPKDRFSAERLKGVDSTLKIQPAKLEDSAVYLCASSLGQGERETQYFGPGTRLLVL.

This rearrangement joins TRBV2 to TRBJ1-6; no reliable D call. The CDR3 extends over 15 amino acids. V lost 7 bases and J lost 7, with 17 bases in between. CDR1 and CDR2 (germline): SNHLY, FYNNEI. The chain's CDR3 is CASKDRPGLNSPLHF. As DNA, the CDR3 is TGTGCCAGCAAGGATCGACCCGGACTAAATTCACCCCTCCACTTT.

The rearrangement uses TRBV28 and TRBJ2-7; the D gene is possibly TRBD1 (5 bases). The germline V and J ends were trimmed by 8 bases and 3 bases, with 17 bases remaining between them. The CDR3 has 14 amino acids. Germline V gives CDR1 MDHEN, CDR2 SYDVKM. The chain's CDR3 is CASRTEGVNYEQYF. CDR3 in DNA: TGTGCCAGCCGTACCGAAGGGGTCAACTACGAGCAGTACTTC.

This chain uses TRBV11-2 with TRBJ2-6; D is unresolved. Germline-derived CDR1 and CDR2 are SGHAT and FQNNGV. This CDR3 region has 15 residues. V shed 5 bases and J shed 3 bases, with 11 bases lying between them. The chain's CDR3 is CASSPGLYGANVLTF. CDR3 nucleotide sequence: TGTGCCAGCAGCCCCGGGCTCTATGGGGCCAACGTCCTGACTTTC.

This sequence joins TRBV27 and TRBJ2-1; 9 nucleotides line up with TRBD2. The CDR3 sequence is 14 residues long. The trim removed 3 bases at V and 9 bases at J, leaving 6 bases unmatched. Germline values: CDR1 MNHEY, CDR2 SMNVEV (reference sequence). DNA of the CDR3: TGTGCCAGCAGTTTGGCGGGAGGGCCTGTTGAGCAGTTCTTC. Amino acid sequence: CASSLAGGPVEQFF.

The V call is TRBV19, the J call TRBJ2-7; a possible D gene is TRBD2 (6 bases). The V and J ends lost 10 bases and 0 bases respectively, with 13 bases between them. CDR1 and CDR2 from the germline V gene are LNHDA and SQIVND (reference sequence). This CDR3 region has 13 residues. As DNA, the CDR3 is TGTGCCACCTCCACCGGGAGCTCCTACGAGCAGTACTTC. Translated, it gives CATSTGSSYEQYF.

The chain carries TRBV27 and TRBJ2-7, with a weak D call TRBD1 (6 bases). Deletions cut 8 bases from V and 2 bases from J, with 13 bases between. This CDR3 is 13 amino acids long. Germline loops: CDR1 MNHEY, CDR2 SMNVEV (reference sequence). The CDR3 DNA reads as TGTGCCAGCGGGTACGGGACAACCTACGAGCAGTACTTC. This translates into CASGYGTTYEQYF.

This clone has only one observation. The gene calls are TRBV5-6 and TRBJ2-7, with D possibly being TRBD1 or TRBD2 (6 bases each). Germline loops: CDR1 SGHDT, CDR2 YYEEEE. The length of the CDR3 is 16 residues. V lost 1 base to trimming and J lost 3 bases, with 17 bases between them. Here the CDR3 DNA reads TGTGCCAGCAGCTTGTGGGGGGCGCCTGGCCACTACGAGCAGTACTTC. Protein: CASSLWGAPGHYEQYF.

This clone was counted once. The J gene is TRBJ2-3, the V gene TRBV5-1; no clear D gene. Germline V gives CDR1 SGHRS, CDR2 YFSETQ. With 0 bases removed from V and 0 bases from J, the gap between germline ends came to 11 bases. The CDR3 spans 16 residues. CDR3 residues: CASSLELKSSTDTQYF. The CDR3 DNA follows: TGCGCCAGCAGCTTGGAGCTTAAGTCTAGCACAGATACGCAGTATTTT.

This chain connects TRBV6-6 to TRBJ2-3; the D call may be TRBD1 or TRBD2 (5 bases each). Per the germline V gene, CDR1 is MNHNY and CDR2 is SVGAGI (reference sequence). Trimming removed 8 bases at V and 5 bases at J, with 17 bases between. There are 14 residues in the CDR3. The chain's CDR3 is CASRDGLLVDTQYF. CDR3 in DNA: TGTGCCAGCCGGGACGGACTGCTAGTAGATACGCAGTATTTT.

The table lists this clone with a count of one. The rearrangement links TRBV28 to TRBJ2-3; tentatively, D is TRBD2 (6 bases). CDR3 length: 17 amino acids. The germline V gene encodes CDR1 MDHEN and CDR2 SYDVKM. V was clipped by 3 bases and J by 11 bases, with 27 bases between them. The CDR3 coding sequence is TGTGCCAGCAGTTTCCCGATTGGGGGGACTCACCTTCAGGGGCAGTATTTT. Residues: CASSFPIGGTHLQGQYF.

In the case of this clone: The junction shows a germline mismatch at one end, possibly a read error. This sequence joins TRBV6-5 and TRBJ1-1; no clear D gene. CDR3 length: 13 residues. The germline V gene encodes CDR1 MNHEY and CDR2 SVGAGI. CDR3: CASSYSGGQKRVF. CDR3 bases: TGTGCCAGCAGTTACTCCGGAGGGCAGAAACGGGTCTTT.

The V and J genes are TRBV9 and TRBJ2-1; a weak D match, TRBD2 (6 bases). This CDR3 contains 17 residues. Trimming removed 0 bases from V and 4 bases from J, with 17 bases in between. Per germline, CDR1 SGDLS and CDR2 YYNGEE. DNA of the CDR3: TGTGCCAGCAGCGTAGTTTGGCGGGATAGTGGATACAATGAGCAGTTCTTC. It is translated as CASSVVWRDSGYNEQFF. Full variable domain (remainder filled in from reference TRBV9 and TRBJ2-1): DSGVTQTPKHLITATGQRVTLRCSPRSGDLSVYWYQQSLDQGLQFLIQYYNGEERAKGNILERFSAQQFPDLHSELNLSSLELGDSALYFCASSVVWRDSGYNEQFFGPGTRLTVL.

This clone was recorded a few times. The chain combines TRBV7-9 with TRBJ2-7; D might be TRBD2 (5 bases). The CDR3 contains 11 residues. V dropped 2 bases and J dropped 9 bases, with 8 bases sitting between them. Germline values: CDR1 SEHNR, CDR2 FQNEAQ (reference sequence). The CDR3 reads CASSLISGQYF. The CDR3 DNA follows: TGTGCCAGCAGCTTAATCAGCGGGCAGTACTTC.